The text below deals with one T cell receptor beta chain. The count of this clone is one. Its antigen is still unknown. Nothing much larger sits one base from this clone, and base qualities are not available. Based on the germline V gene (reference sequence), the CDR1 and CDR2 sequences are MNHEY and SMNVEV. Trimming leaves V shorter by 3 bases and J shorter by 2 bases, with the junction holding 4 bases beyond the gene matches. The cysteine opens and the phenylalanine closes a CDR3 of 16 amino acids. Only CDR3 DNA is held: 48 bases, read in frame from base 1. From each donor, a single peripheral blood sample of approximately 120 mL on average was drawn into heparinised tubes. Using a panel that included CD45RO, CCR7, CD25, CD127, CD95 and CD27, naive, central memory, regulatory and stem cell-like memory CD4+ T cells were sorted on a BD FACSAria II. Every sorted population had a purity above 95%. Right away, PBMCs were isolated by Lymphoprep density gradient centrifugation and were stained directly, with no culture step. To minimize batch effects, samples were stained and sorted in pairs, one healthy donor with one patient per experiment.

The source of the sample is a study of beta chain features in type 1 diabetes (dated by TCRdb to the late 2010s). About the full investigation: Mean age, gender distribution, total cell number and subset yield were not different between patients and healthy donors. A total of around 110,000,000 sorted cells were examined across all samples, and RNA yield correlated strongly with the number of cells per subset. The study compared TCRB repertoires of sorted circulating CD4+ T cell subsets between recently diagnosed type 1 diabetes patients and matched healthy donors. Naive and central memory subsets were obtained from all 30 or so donors, but regulatory and stem cell-like memory subsets were isolated from only 8 patients and roughly 8 healthy donors.

The entire amount of isolated RNA was reverse transcribed using the High Capacity cDNA Reverse Transcription Kit, so the sequenced TCRB transcripts were expressed ones. Deep immunoSEQ sequencing was performed on naive, central memory and regulatory T cell samples, with an average of around 3.5 million total reads per sample. Sorted cells were lysed in RLT buffer, and RNA was extracted using DNase-treated RNeasy Micro or Mini kits according to cell number. Each cell subset was processed separately to prevent cross-contamination, with patient and healthy donor samples processed together. Using the immunoSEQ multiplex PCR, TCRB sequences were amplified from cDNA into 87-bp fragments spanning the CDR3 region. The amplicons were sequenced using the Illumina HiSeq platform. Per the source publication's procedure: Synthetic template baselines were used to correct PCR bias computationally, reads within Hamming distance 2 were collapsed together, and singletons that could not be merged were discarded. Reads were aligned against IMGT so that V, D and J genes, CDR3 length and insertions or deletions at six rearrangement sites could be assigned. Clonotype counts were normalized to sorted cell number within each subset before computing true diversity and Gini coefficients with the tcR R package. The overlap coefficient, calculated on TCRB nucleotide sequences, was used to quantify repertoire sharing. Out-of-frame TCRB sequences from naive cells were analyzed to stand in for the pre-selection repertoire. Entries here come from immuneACCESS through TCRdb and include only in-frame sequences with V and J called. Some clones fail to appear in such tables; in the studies checked, an unresolved V gene covers under half of the shortfall, and the cause of the remainder is unknown. Clonal size and the V and J genes are those of that table, whereas D and trimming came from the DNA. The sample table lists 600,000 to 750,000 clones, around 12% of them with a count of one. Approximately 0.11% of the sample is held by the ten biggest clonotypes.

Study-wide conclusions, independent of this receptor: Shorter templates might be favored by PCR, yet because patient and control samples were amplified and corrected together, any such skew would affect both groups equally. Because small numbers of individuals were included in the HLA sub-analyses, any influence of HLA type on TCRB rearrangement was left unresolved. Naive, central memory and regulatory TCRB repertoires appeared to be more alike among patients than among healthy donors. Type 1 diabetes patients showed a moderate but significant shortening of TCRB CDR3 length in all four CD4+ subsets. Because cDNA rather than genomic DNA was sequenced, highly expressing activated cells could have been over-represented, although no difference in activation and CD3 levels was found between groups. Patients with type 1 diabetes made fewer insertions and deleted more nucleotides at VDJ recombination sites, implying thymic rearrangement abnormalities.

The chain joins TRBV27 to TRBJ1-6, with 7 bases aligning to TRBD1. What was sequenced was naive CD4+ T cells from blood. Interpreted using the paper, the cell subset or site label stands for: true naive CD4+ T cells. This receptor was taken from a young man with type 1 diabetes. The DNA sequence is TGTGCCAGCAGTTTCGGGGACAGCCCCTATAATTCACCCCTCCACTTT. It translates to CASSFGDSPYNSPLHF.